This T cell receptor beta chain was captured by sequencing in a study of CD8 T cells in ankylosing spondylitis. The J segment lost 8 bases and the V segment lost 5 bases, leaving 9 bases of the junction unmatched. The germline V gene encodes CDR1 ENHRY and CDR2 SYGVKD. There are 15 residues in the CDR3. Study-level results: Disease-linked clones, CD8+, were relatively rare in peripheral blood. Reactive arthritis synovial fluid and blood were previously reported to contain some motif variants. A TCR beta motif of about eight highly homologous variants appeared characteristic of ankylosing spondylitis blood. Reportedly, matched ankylosing spondylitis synovial fluid was significantly enriched for disease-linked clones.

This clonotype was recorded at least ten times. As yet, its antigen is unknown. Construction of TCR beta libraries was performed using quantitative 5'-RACE with molecular barcodes. TCRdb re-called the 5' RACE reads with MiXCR, one entry per CDR3 protein. The sample lists a few hundred thousand distinct CDR3 sequences, 7.5% to 9% occurring once. V gene TRBV10-3 combines with J gene TRBJ1-2; TRBD1 matches at 12 bases. The TCR comes from a male donor with ankylosing spondylitis. The sequenced material came from blood, either unsorted or a sorted T cell fraction (not recorded which). Here the CDR3 DNA reads TGTGCCATCAGTAAGCCGGGACAGGGGGCTTTCGGCTACACCTTC. Protein sequence: CAISKPGQGAFGYTF.